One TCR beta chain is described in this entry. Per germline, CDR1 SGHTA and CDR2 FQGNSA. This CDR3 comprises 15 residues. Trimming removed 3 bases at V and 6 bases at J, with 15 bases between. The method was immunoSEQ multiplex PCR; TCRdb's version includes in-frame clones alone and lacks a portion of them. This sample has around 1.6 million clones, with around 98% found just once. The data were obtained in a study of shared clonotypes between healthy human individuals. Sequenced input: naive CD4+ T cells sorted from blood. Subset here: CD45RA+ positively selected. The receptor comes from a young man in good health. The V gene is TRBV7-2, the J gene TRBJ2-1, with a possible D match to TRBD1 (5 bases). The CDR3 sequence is CASSFDIGVGNEQFF. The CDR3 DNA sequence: TGTGCCAGCAGCTTCGACATAGGGGTTGGCAATGAGCAGTTCTTC.